The source of this TCR beta chain is a study of long-term antiretroviral therapy in people with HIV. Study observations and caveats: No data on ART adherence, viral resistance or therapy changes. HIV repertoires had narrower CDR3 length ranges than controls.

Regarding this clone: What it recognizes is unknown.

Cryopreserved PBMC samples of about 0.9-10 million cells were used for DNA extraction. The CDR3 runs to 16 residues. Germline assignment: CDR1 SEHNR and CDR2 FQNEAQ (reference sequence). With 5 bases removed from V and 2 bases from J, the gap between germline ends came to 17 bases. This was the immunoSEQ v3.0 assay at survey level. This table comes from immunoSEQ multiplex PCR, and its TCRdb copy is limited to in-frame clones, with some not included. The repertoire consists of roughly 35,000 clones, with 70% to 90% occurring once and the leading ten covering 3.5% to 5.5%. The source of this sequence is a man aged 18-30 years with HIV. This specimen was unsorted PBMCs, taken about 3.5 years after starting antiretroviral therapy. The chain recombines TRBV7-9 with TRBJ2-3; D remains unclear. CDR3: CASSPVAEPITDTQYF. The CDR3 DNA sequence: TGTGCCAGCAGCCCGGTGGCGGAGCCTATCACAGATACGCAGTATTTT.